This T cell receptor beta chain was identified in a study of T cell changes during pregnancy in multiple sclerosis. The CDR3 spans 15 residues. Germline V lookup: CDR1 MNHNY, CDR2 SVGAGI (reference sequence). The ends were cut back, 7 bases at V and 3 bases at J, with 18 bases in the middle. The table lists this clone with a count of one. Some clones are missing from TCRdb's copy, which holds only in-frame ones; the method was immunoSEQ multiplex PCR. The sample lists roughly 72,000 clones; over 85% were seen once. The chain employs TRBV6-6 and TRBJ1-1; a weak D match, TRBD1 (6 bases). This material consisted of CD4+ T cells from peripheral blood mononuclear cells, taken after pregnancy. The source is a female donor with multiple sclerosis, enrolled in a pregnancy study. The DNA for the CDR3 is TGTGCCAGCACCAGAAAGGTACAGGGAGACACTGAAGCTTTCTTT. Its translation: CASTRKVQGDTEAFF.